Below, one T cell receptor beta chain is given with its context. CDR1 is LNHDA and CDR2 is SQIVND in the germline V gene (reference sequence). V was clipped by 1 base and J by 2 bases, with 11 bases between them. CDR3 size: 16 residues. Repertoires were generated with immunoSEQ multiplex PCR, while TCRdb's copy carries only in-frame clones and drops some. The sample lists roughly 45,000 clones, roughly 79% occurring once. This specimen comes from a study of memory CD4+ T cells and cytomegalovirus serostatus. Single viable CD3+CD4+CD8-CD45RO+ cells were sorted as the memory CD4+ T cells. Sequences were obtained from memory CD4+ T cells from blood. The chain has TRBV19 and TRBJ2-2; D gene uncertain. The clonotype was recovered from an adult in good health and CMV-seronegative. CDR3 residues: CASSIVRLLNTGELFF. The CDR3 DNA is TGTGCCAGTAGTATAGTACGATTACTTAACACCGGGGAGCTGTTTTTT.